This is a list of T cell receptor beta chains from one sample in a study of blood T cell repertoires in COVID-19. Clones were read by immunoSEQ multiplex PCR, and TCRdb kept only the in-frame ones, dropping some. The table includes approximately 99,000 clones, about 88% detected once. The sample comprised peripheral blood. These TCRs come from a human donor in a cohort sampled during active COVID-19. CDR3s include the opening cysteine and the closing phenylalanine or tryptophan. D genes are given only for firm matches. Not every row has a clone size; where given, it reads once, few, many or a size class.

TRBJ2-7 TRBV5-4 TRBD1 NA TGTGCCAGCAGCTGGCCGACAGGGCCCGAGCAGTACTTC CASSWPTGPEQYF
TRBJ2-1 TRBV3-1/TRBV3-2 NA NA TGTGCCAGCAGCCAAGGGGCGGGACTCTCCTACAATGAGCAGTTCTTC CASSQGAGLSYNEQFF
TRBJ2-1 TRBV30 NA NA TGTGCCTGGAGCATTCAAGCGGATGAGCAGTTCTTC CAWSIQADEQFF
TRBJ2-5 TRBV2 TRBD1 NA TGTGCCAGCACCTTCCAGGGGGCCCTCCAAGAGACCCAGTACTTC CASTFQGALQETQYF
TRBJ2-5 TRBV5-1 TRBD1 NA TGCGCCAGCAGCGGCGGGACAGGGAAAGAGACCCAGTACTTC CASSGGTGKETQYF
TRBJ2-1 TRBV18 NA NA TGTGCCAGCTCACCAGTCAGGGACAATGAGCAGTTCTTC CASSPVRDNEQFF
TRBJ1-3 TRBV6-6 TRBD1 NA TGTGCCTCGGGACAGGTTCGAAACACCATATATTTT CASGQVRNTIYF
TRBJ2-7 TRBV6-5 TRBD1 NA TGTGCCAGCAGTTACTCGAGGGGCGACAGGGCCTGGCAGTACTTC CASSYSRGDRAWQYF
TRBJ2-3 TRBV18 NA NA TGTGCCAGCTCACCCCGGACAGTTAGCACAGATACGCAGTATTTT CASSPRTVSTDTQYF
TRBJ1-2 TRBV28 TRBD1 NA TGTGCCAGCAGTCTACAGGGGGCCGGCTATGGCTACACCTTC CASSLQGAGYGYTF
TRBJ2-3 TRBV19 TRBD2 NA TGTGCCAGTAGTAGCCGGACTAGCGGGAGATTAGATACGCAGTATTTT CASSSRTSGRLDTQYF
TRBJ1-6 TRBV6-5 TRBD1 NA TGTGCCAGCAGACCCCCGACAGGGGATGGTTCACCCCTCCACTTT CASRPPTGDGSPLHF
TRBJ1-4 TRBV28 TRBD1 NA TGTGCCAGCAGTGACGACAGGGGGGCTGCTAATGAAAAACTGTTTTTT CASSDDRGAANEKLFF
TRBJ1-1 TRBV18 NA NA TGTGCCAGCTCACCACGGTCAAGGGGCGGAAGCACTGAAGCTTTCTTT CASSPRSRGGSTEAFF
TRBJ2-5 TRBV5-1 TRBD1 NA TGCGCCAGCAGCTTGGCTACAGGGGCGGAGACCCAGTACTTC CASSLATGAETQYF
TRBJ2-3 TRBV3-1/TRBV3-2 NA NA TGTGCCAGCAGCCCCTCGGGATTGCCCACAGATACGCAGTATTTT CASSPSGLPTDTQYF
TRBJ2-7 TRBV10-2 TRBD2 NA TGCGCCAGCAGTGAAACTAGCGGCCCTCCCTACGAGCAGTACTTC CASSETSGPPYEQYF
TRBJ1-5 TRBV9 NA NA TGTGCCAGCAGCGTAGATCGCGGCCAGCCCCAGCATTTT CASSVDRGQPQHF
TRBJ1-3 TRBV5-1 NA NA TGCGCCAGCAGCTTCCAGGGTTCTCTCTCTGGAAACACCATATATTTT CASSFQGSLSGNTIYF
TRBJ1-2 TRBV19 NA NA TGTGCCAGTAGTATATCAGAAACATACTATGGCTACACCTTC CASSISETYYGYTF
TRBJ1-1 TRBV25-1 NA NA TGTGCCAGCAGTGAAGCCAGCCAGGGTAGCACTGAAGCTTTCTTT CASSEASQGSTEAFF
TRBJ2-7 TRBV2 TRBD1 NA TGTGCCACCACCGGGACAGGGACCTACGAGCAGTACTTC CATTGTGTYEQYF
TRBJ2-4 TRBV3-1/TRBV3-2 NA NA TGTGCCAGCAGCCAAGTTAGCCTCCTAGCCAAAAACATTCAGTACTTC CASSQVSLLAKNIQYF
TRBJ2-7 TRBV6-5 NA few TGTGCCAGCAGTCTCACAGGGAACTACGAGCAGTACTTC CASSLTGNYEQYF
TRBJ1-2 TRBV9 NA NA TGTGCCAGCAGCGTAGCCCCCGGGACTAACTATGGCTACACCTTC CASSVAPGTNYGYTF
TRBJ1-4 TRBV4-1 TRBD1 NA TGCGCCAGCAGCCGCCGTGGGGACAGGAATGAAAAACTGTTTTTT CASSRRGDRNEKLFF
TRBJ2-7 TRBV29-1 TRBD2 NA TGCAGCGTAGCTAGCGGGGGACCCTACGAGCAGTACTTC CSVASGGPYEQYF
TRBJ2-2 TRBV5-1 TRBD2 NA TGCGCCAGCAGCTATAGGGGACTAGCGGGGGTGAACACCGGGGAGCTGTTTTTT CASSYRGLAGVNTGELFF
TRBJ1-4 TRBV28 TRBD1 NA TGTGCCAGCACCCCCCTAAGACAGGGCCTTCTGTTTTTT CASTPLRQGLLFF
TRBJ1-2 TRBV7-9 NA NA TGTGCCAGCAGCCCCTACGGGGTGGTTGGCTACACCTTC CASSPYGVVGYTF
TRBJ2-7 TRBV5-6 TRBD1 NA TGTGCCAGCAGCTCCGGGACAGCGAAATACGAGCAGTACTTC CASSSGTAKYEQYF
TRBJ2-3 TRBV5-1 TRBD2 NA TGCGCCAGCAGCTTGTCTAGCGGAGGCACAGATACGCAGTATTTT CASSLSSGGTDTQYF
TRBJ2-2 TRBV9 TRBD2 once TGTGCCAGCAGCGTAGCTCTCCTTACGCGGGGGGTTAGCGGGGAGCTGTTTTTT CASSVALLTRGVSGELFF
TRBJ2-7 TRBV5-6 NA NA TGTGCCAGCAGCTTGGGCCCGACTAAAGAGCAGTACTTC CASSLGPTKEQYF
TRBJ2-1 TRBV27 TRBD1 few TGTGCCAGCAGTGCCGCGGGGACAGGGGTACGCAATGAGCAGTTCTTC CASSAAGTGVRNEQFF
TRBJ1-5 TRBV19 NA few TGTGCCAGTGGCAGGTTTAGCAATCAGCCCCAGCATTTT CASGRFSNQPQHF
TRBJ1-1 TRBV5-8 TRBD1 NA TGTGCCAGCAGCCTTAGACAGGGAGCTGAAGCTTTCTTT CASSLRQGAEAFF
TRBJ2-1 TRBV10-1 TRBD2 NA TGCGCCAGCAGTGAAGCGGGAGGGCCTGAAGTCGAGCAGTTCTTC CASSEAGGPEVEQFF
TRBJ2-3 TRBV27 TRBD2 NA TGTGCCAGCTCAGCGGGACTAGCGGTCGTGGATACGCAGTATTTT CASSAGLAVVDTQYF
TRBJ2-1 TRBV7-9 TRBD2 NA TGTGCCAGCAGCTTATCTAGCGGGGGGGCCATAAATGAGCAGTTCTTC CASSLSSGGAINEQFF
TRBJ2-5 TRBV19 NA NA TGTGCCAGTACCCCACAAACAGGGACGGAGACCCAGTACTTC CASTPQTGTETQYF
TRBJ1-5 TRBV6-5 NA NA TGTGCCAGCAGTTCACGCCAAGCGGGGGGCAATCAGCCCCAGCATTTT CASSSRQAGGNQPQHF
TRBJ2-4 TRBV5-4 TRBD2 NA TGTGCCAGCAGCGGGGGGGATGTAGACGGTGGAAACATTCAGTACTTC CASSGGDVDGGNIQYF
TRBJ2-2 TRBV20-1 NA NA TGCAGTGCTAGACGGACCGGGGAGCTGTTTTTT CSARRTGELFF
TRBJ1-4 TRBV30 TRBD1 NA TGTGCCTGGAGTGTAAATTTCGACAGGGGGCCCACTAATGAAAAACTGTTTTTT CAWSVNFDRGPTNEKLFF
TRBJ2-3 TRBV7-3 TRBD2 once TGTGCCAGCAGCTTGACGGGAGGAGTAGATACGCAGTATTTT CASSLTGGVDTQYF